Listed here are 18 T cell receptor beta chains from one sample, sequenced in a study of identical twins. TCRdb redid the calling of the 5' RACE reads with MiXCR, one entry per CDR3 protein. The table lists 600,000 to 700,000 distinct CDR3 sequences, 21% of them singletons. The sample was also reused in another study, on T cells expressing NK-cell markers.

The specimen sequenced was PBMCs. The receptors come from a woman between 18 and 30 years old in good health.

The J gene is TRBJ2-7, the V gene TRBV7-3, with a weak D call TRBD1 (6 bases). CDR1 and CDR2 (germline): SGHTA, FQGTGA. V was shortened by 3 bases and J by 3 bases, with 15 bases between the two germline ends. This CDR3 is built from 15 residues. In DNA form, the CDR3 reads TGTGCCAGCAGCTTTACTGCCACAGGGATCTACGAGCAGTACTTC. It codes for CASSFTATGIYEQYF.

In this sample, this clonotype turned up a few times. J is TRBJ2-3 and V is TRBV12-3 or TRBV12-4, with D uncertain. V was cut by 1 base and J by 2 bases, with 7 bases left in between. This CDR3 spans 14 amino acids. CDR3 protein: CASSLDYHTDTQYF. The CDR3, as DNA: TGTGCCAGCAGTTTAGACTACCACACAGATACGCAGTATTTT.

This clonotype was detected a few times. The gene calls are TRBV6-2 or TRBV6-3 and TRBJ2-1; D is unclear. This CDR3 region has 14 residues. Germline assignment: CDR1 MNHEY and CDR2 SVGEGT. Trimming cost V 6 bases and J 8 bases, with 17 bases left between them. The CDR3 DNA reads as TGTGCCAGCAGGTCAATGACTTCTCTGGATGAGCAGTTCTTC. Translating it yields CASRSMTSLDEQFF.

The table lists this clonotype with a few counts. The chain is built from TRBV20-1 and TRBJ2-7; D might be TRBD2 (5 bases). This CDR3 has 12 amino acids. V was clipped by 6 bases and J by 0 bases, with 9 bases between them. Germline values: CDR1 DFQATT, CDR2 SNEGSKA (reference sequence). In DNA, the CDR3 is TGCAGTGCCACCCGGGACTCCTACGAGCAGTACTTC. Protein product: CSATRDSYEQYF.

V usage is TRBV9 and J usage is TRBJ2-3, with 9 bases aligning to TRBD2. The germline V gene has CDR1 SGDLS and CDR2 YYNGEE. This CDR3 has 15 amino acids. J gave up 8 bases and V 0 bases, and 7 bases lay outside the gene matches. DNA for the CDR3: TGTGCCAGCAGCGTAGATGGTAGCGGGAGAGCTACGCAGTATTTT. Translation gives CASSVDGSGRATQYF. Full variable domain (missing parts from reference TRBV9 and TRBJ2-3): DSGVTQTPKHLITATGQRVTLRCSPRSGDLSVYWYQQSLDQGLQFLIQYYNGEERAKGNILERFSAQQFPDLHSELNLSSLELGDSALYFCASSVDGSGRATQYFGPGTRLTVL.

In this sample, this clonotype turned up many times. This sequence joins TRBV20-1 and TRBJ2-5, with D unresolved. This CDR3 is built from 12 residues. V shed 3 bases and J shed 3 bases, with 8 bases lying between them. The germline CDR1 and CDR2 sequences are DFQATT and SNEGSKA (reference sequence). The CDR3 protein is CSARDVKETQYF. The DNA of the CDR3 is TGCAGTGCTAGGGACGTTAAAGAGACCCAGTACTTC.

A few counts support this clonotype. The rearrangement joins TRBV20-1 to TRBJ2-3, with a weak D call TRBD2 (6 bases). The CDR3 sequence is 16 residues long. V dropped 3 bases and J dropped 0 bases, with 16 bases sitting between them. Germline V gives CDR1 DFQATT, CDR2 SNEGSKA (reference sequence). CDR3 protein: CSASRRRESSTDTQYF. CDR3 sequence (DNA): TGCAGTGCTAGCCGAAGGAGGGAGTCTAGCACAGATACGCAGTATTTT.

The rearrangement uses TRBV6-1 and TRBJ2-7, with 9 bases matching TRBD2. The CDR3 is 15 residues long. Germline CDR1 and CDR2: MNHNS and SASEGT. With V trimmed by 6 bases and J by 3 bases, 9 bases remained unmatched. The DNA of the CDR3 is TGTGCCAGCAGACGATCTAGCGGGGTAGTCTACGAGCAGTACTTC. As protein: CASRRSSGVVYEQYF.

This clonotype was seen only a few times. The CDR3 coding sequence is TGTGCCAGCAGTCACGGCAATCAGCCCCAGCATTTT. Translating gives CASSHGNQPQHF. The genes are TRBV25-1 and TRBJ1-5; the D is unclear. Trimming pared 5 bases from V and 2 bases from J, leaving 4 bases between. The CDR3 contains 12 residues. Germline V gene lookup returns CDR1 MGHDK and CDR2 SYGVNS.

This clonotype showed up just a few times. The genes are TRBV6-1 and TRBJ2-2, with D uncertain. Germline CDR1 MNHNS, CDR2 SASEGT. Trimming took off 7 bases at V and 3 bases at J, with 9 bases between the two ends. The CDR3 has 13 amino acids. The CDR3 DNA reads as TGTGCCAGCACCGTGCCCTACACCGGGGAGCTGTTTTTT. This encodes CASTVPYTGELFF.

The chain has TRBV10-3 and TRBJ2-1; no clear D gene. Trimming removed 4 bases from V and 1 base from J, with 5 bases in between. The CDR3 is 13 amino acids. Germline assignment: CDR1 ENHRY and CDR2 SYGVKD. Here the CDR3 reads CAISAISYNEQFF. DNA of the CDR3: TGTGCCATCAGTGCTATATCCTACAATGAGCAGTTCTTC.

The V gene is TRBV12-3 or TRBV12-4, the J gene TRBJ1-5; the match to TRBD1 covers 9 bases. This CDR3 contains 15 residues. After removal of 1 base from V and 5 bases from J, the junction contained 3 bases not matched to a gene. The DNA of the CDR3 is TGTGCCAGCAGTTTAGGACAGGGGGATTATCAGCCCCAGCATTTT. This sequence encodes CASSLGQGDYQPQHF.

This clonotype was seen only a few times. The genes are TRBV20-1 and TRBJ2-7, with D perhaps TRBD1 (6 bases). Trimming stripped 5 bases from V and 4 bases from J, with 18 bases between. Germline V gene data show CDR1 as DFQATT and CDR2 as SNEGSKA (reference sequence). This CDR3 is built from 14 residues. CDR3 nucleotide sequence: TGCAGTGCTGCAAACAGGGACCATTTTTACGAGCAGTACTTC. Protein sequence: CSAANRDHFYEQYF.

This chain links TRBV20-1 with TRBJ2-3, with TRBD2 matching 10 bases. The CDR3 loop spans 15 amino acids. Unmatched junction bases numbered 10, after V lost 6 bases and J lost 4 bases. CDR1 and CDR2 from the germline V gene are DFQATT and SNEGSKA (reference sequence). This chain's CDR3 is CSAESSSGRSDTQYF. CDR3 DNA: TGCAGTGCGGAGTCATCTAGCGGGAGATCAGATACGCAGTATTTT.

Only a few counts were recorded for this clonotype. V gene TRBV6-5 combines with J gene TRBJ2-2; 7 nucleotides line up with TRBD1. With V trimmed by 4 bases and J by 6 bases, 2 bases remained unmatched. The CDR3 contains 13 residues. Germline CDR1 is MNHEY and CDR2 is SVGAGI. CDR3 DNA sequence: TGTGCCAGCAGTTTACAGGGGCCCGGGGAGCTGTTTTTT. It specifies CASSLQGPGELFF.

The sample holds a few counts of this clonotype. The chain employs TRBV12-3 or TRBV12-4 and TRBJ2-3, with 7 bases lining up with TRBD1. Losses at the gene ends were 4 bases for V and 2 bases for J; bases not matched to a gene: 6. The CDR3 is 15 amino acids. CDR3 residues: CASSSNRGVTDTQYF. The CDR3 DNA follows: TGTGCCAGCAGTTCTAACAGGGGAGTCACAGATACGCAGTATTTT.

The chain recombines TRBV6-2 or TRBV6-3 with TRBJ2-2; no reliable D call. V lost 7 bases and J 0 bases, leaving 9 bases between the germline ends. The CDR3 is made up of 14 amino acids. Germline CDR1 reads MNHEY; CDR2 reads SVGEGT. CDR3 amino acids: CASTETPNTGELFF. CDR3 nucleotides: TGTGCCAGCACCGAAACACCGAACACCGGGGAGCTGTTTTTT.

This clonotype was picked up many times. V gene TRBV6-2 or TRBV6-3 combines with J gene TRBJ2-5; 7 nucleotides agree with TRBD1. The CDR3 extends over 15 amino acids. The junction had 12 bases not matched to a gene; V was cut back by 7 bases and J by 4 bases. CDR1 and CDR2 (germline): MNHEY, SVGEGT. CDR3 DNA: TGTGCCAGCACCCCCCCGAGGGGGCGTGGAGAGACCCAGTACTTC. Translating it yields CASTPPRGRGETQYF.